This T cell receptor (beta chain) was identified in a study of shared clonotypes between healthy human individuals. Subsets obtained from CD4+ cells comprised CD45RA+ naive and CD45RA-negative memory cells. A note on this clone: Its antigen is undetermined. Other DNA sequences in this specimen translate into the identical CDR3.

General observations from the study: Represented diversity, genetic and exposure-history alike, was limited by few donors.

A deep-level run was used for the assay. TCRdb's copy holds only in-frame clones and misses some; the assay was immunoSEQ multiplex PCR. Seen here are 2 million to 3 million clones, 93% observed once, and the top ten hold approximately 0.35%. This clonotype originated in a man aged 18 to 30 in good health. Some clones in this sample may be carry-over from other donors' samples. The specimen was naive CD4+ T cells from PBMCs. The sample's subset: CD45RA+ positively selected.

CDR3 protein: CAWTFSGNTIYF. CDR3 nucleotides: TGTGCCTGGACGTTCTCTGGAAACACCATATATTTT. The chain joins TRBV30 to TRBJ1-3; D uncertain. There are 12 residues in the CDR3. Germline values: CDR1 GTSNPN, CDR2 SVGIG (reference sequence). V was clipped by 4 bases and J by 0 bases, with 4 bases between them.